This T cell receptor beta chain was sequenced in a study of blood T cell repertoires in COVID-19. At the level of the study: Whether acute or convalescent, the COVID-19 samples came from the United States, Italy and Spain. From T cells, B-cell-depleted T cells, or PBMCs came the material, which was cDNA or gDNA.

Trimming removed 7 bases from V and 7 bases from J, with 13 bases in between. The CDR3 totals 12 residues. Germline CDR1 and CDR2: LNHDA and SQIVND (reference sequence). As handled by the study authors: Reference gene primer amplification gave nucleated cell count estimates. Assay: immunoSEQ multiplex PCR; the TCRdb copy retains only in-frame clones and omits some. V, J and clone size derive from that table, while D and trimming were established from the DNA sequence. The sample has 260,000 or so clones; 88% are singletons. This chain uses TRBV19 with TRBJ1-1; a possible D gene is TRBD1 (5 bases). Source material: peripheral blood. The sequence derives from a man younger than 30 with active or convalescent COVID-19. The CDR3 nucleotides are TGTGCCAGTACTGCCAGGGTGGGTGAAGCTTTCTTT. Its protein is CASTARVGEAFF. The full variable domain, rest sourced from reference TRBV19 and TRBJ1-1, is DGGITQSPKYLFRKEGQNVTLSCEQNLNHDAMYWYRQDPGQGLRLIYYSQIVNDFQKGDIAEGYSVSREKKESFPLTVTSAQKNPTAFYLCASTARVGEAFFGQGTRLTVV.